This is a list of T cell receptor beta chains from one sample in a study of blood T cell repertoires in COVID-19. Assay used: immunoSEQ multiplex PCR; TCRdb lists only in-frame clones, some missing. The data contain over 450,000 clones, about 91% of them singletons. Sequenced sample: peripheral blood. These receptors were collected from a man aged 18 to 29 with COVID-19, enrolled during active disease. The CDR3 runs from the conserved cysteine through the conserved F or W. Fields, in order: D gene, CDR3 length, J gene, V gene, clone size, CDR3 protein, CDR3 DNA. The D gene is left open where the match is weak. Some rows have no size entry. The others give once, few or many, or a class for an expanded clone.

>TRBD1|13|TRBJ2-7|TRBV2|-
CASRRQGVYEQYF
TGTGCCAGCAGAAGACAGGGTGTCTACGAGCAGTACTTC
>TRBD1|14|TRBJ1-6|TRBV10-3|-
CAISESGGTGPLHF
TGTGCCATCAGTGAGTCGGGGGGGACAGGGCCCCTCCACTTT
>TRBD2|16|TRBJ2-5|TRBV3-1/TRBV3-2|once
CASSPKGLAEKETQYF
TGTGCCAGCAGCCCAAAGGGACTAGCGGAAAAAGAGACCCAGTACTTC
>-|16|TRBJ2-7|TRBV7-9|-
CASSLGRGSPTYEQYF
TGTGCCAGCAGCTTAGGAAGGGGCAGCCCCACCTACGAGCAGTACTTC
>TRBD1|15|TRBJ1-3|TRBV2|-
CASSVQGVSGNTIYF
TGTGCCAGCAGTGTTCAGGGGGTCTCTGGAAACACCATATATTTT
>-|15|TRBJ2-7|TRBV9|-
CASSVDASVGNEQYF
TGTGCCAGCAGCGTAGATGCTAGCGTGGGAAACGAGCAGTACTTC
>TRBD2|13|TRBJ2-1|TRBV24-1|-
CATGLAGVYEQFF
TGTGCCACAGGACTAGCGGGAGTGTATGAGCAGTTCTTC
>-|14|TRBJ2-3|TRBV13|-
CASSSRLVTDTQYF
TGTGCCAGCAGCTCCCGACTAGTAACGGATACGCAGTATTTT
>TRBD1|14|TRBJ1-1|TRBV5-1|-
CASSRDRGNTEAFF
TGCGCCAGCAGCCGGGACAGGGGGAACACTGAAGCTTTCTTT
>TRBD1|15|TRBJ2-5|TRBV27|-
CASSLLGQVQETQYF
TGTGCCAGCAGTTTATTAGGACAGGTCCAAGAGACCCAGTACTTC
>-|15|TRBJ1-2|TRBV19|-
CASTDLSGGLDGYTF
TGTGCCAGTACCGACCTTTCGGGGGGCCTCGATGGCTACACCTTC
>TRBD1|16|TRBJ1-2|TRBV11-2|once
CASSFNRDRGVYGYTF
TGTGCCAGCAGCTTTAACCGGGACAGGGGTGTATATGGCTACACCTTC
>-|20|TRBJ2-1|TRBV9|-
CASSVDTSCPPLNSYNEQFF
TGTGCCAGCAGCGTAGATACTAGCTGCCCTCCTCTTAACTCCTACAATGAGCAGTTCTTC
>-|14|TRBJ2-5|TRBV5-4|-
CASRGAGEQETQYF
TGTGCCAGCAGGGGGGCGGGGGAACAAGAGACCCAGTACTTC
>-|16|TRBJ2-1|TRBV7-9|-
CASSPEGVNLGSEQFF
TGTGCCAGCAGCCCAGAGGGGGTTAATCTGGGAAGTGAGCAGTTCTTC
>TRBD1|20|TRBJ1-1|TRBV27|-
CASRTTGTGGAIGVDTEAFF
TGTGCCAGCAGGACAACCGGGACAGGGGGCGCTATCGGGGTGGACACTGAAGCTTTCTTT
>TRBD1|14|TRBJ1-5|TRBV2|few
CASRTGSSYQPQHF
TGTGCCAGCAGGACAGGGAGTTCCTATCAGCCCCAGCATTTT
>TRBD2|17|TRBJ2-1|TRBV9|once
CASSVVGGVAGINEQFF
TGTGCCAGCAGCGTAGTCGGTGGAGTAGCGGGGATCAATGAGCAGTTCTTC
>-|12|TRBJ2-7|TRBV2|-
CASSYRGGEQYF
TGTGCCAGCAGCTACAGGGGAGGCGAGCAGTACTTC
>TRBD1|14|TRBJ2-7|TRBV11-2|-
CASSLIQGADEQYF
TGTGCCAGCAGCTTAATACAGGGGGCGGACGAGCAGTACTTC
>-|16|TRBJ2-5|TRBV25-1|-
CASSDYTGRGGETQYF
TGTGCCAGCAGTGATTATACAGGGCGCGGTGGTGAGACCCAGTACTTC
>-|16|TRBJ1-1|TRBV5-1|-
CASSPTPGQVLTEAFF
TGCGCCAGCAGCCCTACACCGGGACAAGTACTCACTGAAGCTTTCTTT
>-|16|TRBJ1-4|TRBV5-1|once
CASSAAQGPTNEKLFF
TGCGCCAGCAGCGCTGCTCAGGGCCCAACTAATGAAAAACTGTTTTTT
>TRBD2|16|TRBJ2-3|TRBV5-1|-
CASSLGSSGAGDTQYF
TGCGCCAGCAGCTTGGGGTCTAGCGGGGCGGGAGATACGCAGTATTTT
>-|15|TRBJ1-2|TRBV11-2|once
CASSPTYNQGSGYTF
TGTGCCAGCAGTCCAACTTATAACCAGGGGAGTGGCTACACCTTC
>TRBD2|16|TRBJ2-5|TRBV27|-
CASSSLAGGPGETQYF
TGTGCCAGCAGTTCCCTAGCGGGAGGGCCGGGGGAGACCCAGTACTTC
>-|16|TRBJ1-3|TRBV9|-
CASSPPPGISGNTIYF
TGTGCCAGCAGCCCCCCCCCGGGTATTTCTGGAAACACCATATATTTT
>-|15|TRBJ2-1|TRBV6-5|-
CASSYGGKSYNEQFF
TGTGCCAGCAGTTACGGGGGGAAATCCTACAATGAGCAGTTCTTC
>TRBD1|15|TRBJ1-1|TRBV10-1|-
CASSAGDRVNTEAFF
TGCGCCAGCAGTGCGGGGGACAGGGTGAACACTGAAGCTTTCTTT
>-|13|TRBJ2-5|TRBV27|-
CASSLIGKETQYF
TGTGCCAGCAGTTTAATCGGGAAAGAGACCCAGTACTTC
>TRBD2|16|TRBJ2-4|TRBV5-4|-
CASSLLGLAGENIQYF
TGTGCCAGCAGCTTGCTGGGACTAGCGGGGGAAAACATTCAGTACTTC
>-|12|TRBJ1-5|TRBV19|-
CASRLGGQPQHF
TGTGCCAGCAGGTTGGGGGGGCAGCCCCAGCATTTT
>TRBD2|15|TRBJ2-3|TRBV4-1|-
CASSQMRTSADTQYF
TGCGCCAGCAGCCAAATGAGGACTAGCGCAGATACGCAGTATTTT
>-|13|TRBJ1-2|TRBV5-1|-
CASSIIQGEGYTF
TGCGCCAGCAGCATAATACAGGGAGAGGGCTACACCTTC
>-|15|TRBJ2-2|TRBV5-1|-
CASSLVAEATGELFF
TGCGCCAGCAGCTTGGTGGCGGAGGCCACCGGGGAGCTGTTTTTT
>-|14|TRBJ1-3|TRBV7-2|few
CASSRRSPGNTIYF
TGTGCCAGCAGCCGCCGGTCCCCTGGAAACACCATATATTTT
>TRBD1|16|TRBJ2-6|TRBV20-1|-
CSASTGAPSGANVLTF
TGCAGTGCTAGTACAGGGGCCCCCTCTGGGGCCAACGTCCTGACTTTC
>TRBD1|16|TRBJ2-6|TRBV19|-
CASSSQGAGGANVLTF
TGTGCCAGTAGTTCACAGGGGGCCGGTGGGGCCAACGTCCTGACTTTC
>TRBD2|14|TRBJ2-7|TRBV30|-
CAWGAGGPNSEQYF
TGTGCCTGGGGGGCGGGAGGGCCAAACTCCGAGCAGTACTTC
>-|12|TRBJ2-2|TRBV5-4|-
CASTPGGGELFF
TGTGCCAGCACGCCTGGAGGAGGGGAGCTGTTTTTT
>TRBD1|15|TRBJ2-7|TRBV5-1|-
CASSALQGASYEQYF
TGCGCCAGCAGCGCTTTACAGGGGGCCTCCTACGAGCAGTACTTC
>TRBD1|14|TRBJ1-6|TRBV5-5|few
CASSLGQARSPLHF
TGTGCCAGCAGTCTAGGACAGGCGCGTTCACCCCTCCACTTT
>-|15|TRBJ2-3|TRBV5-1|-
CASSLDEATSDTQYF
TGCGCCAGCAGCTTGGATGAGGCTACCTCAGATACGCAGTATTTT
>-|13|TRBJ2-3|TRBV24-1|-
CATIWASTDTQYF
TGTGCCACCATTTGGGCTAGCACAGATACGCAGTATTTT
>TRBD1|15|TRBJ2-5|TRBV5-1|-
CASSLPLTGEETQYF
TGCGCCAGCAGCTTGCCCCTTACAGGGGAAGAGACCCAGTACTTC
>-|13|TRBJ1-3|TRBV12-5|-
CASGLSPEHTIYF
TGTGCTAGTGGTTTATCCCCTGAGCACACCATATATTTT
>TRBD1|14|TRBJ2-2|TRBV28|-
CASRPGGRTGELFF
TGTGCCAGCAGGCCAGGGGGCAGGACCGGGGAGCTGTTTTTT
>-|16|TRBJ2-7|TRBV11-3|-
CASSLEGGGKTYEQYF
TGTGCCAGCAGCTTAGAAGGGGGCGGGAAGACCTACGAGCAGTACTTC
>TRBD2|14|TRBJ2-7|TRBV2|once
CASRERTSGSEQYF
TGTGCCAGCAGAGAACGGACTAGCGGGAGCGAGCAGTACTTC
>-|15|TRBJ1-5|TRBV4-2|once
CASSQDYAGDQPQHF
TGTGCCAGCAGCCAAGATTATGCAGGGGATCAGCCCCAGCATTTT
>TRBD2|15|TRBJ2-5|TRBV5-1|-
CASTGTSGPKETQYF
TGCGCCAGCACCGGGACTAGCGGGCCAAAAGAGACCCAGTACTTC
>-|16|TRBJ2-7|TRBV6-1|-
CASSETSPRQASEQYF
TGTGCCAGCAGTGAAACCTCGCCTCGGCAGGCCTCCGAGCAGTACTTC
>TRBD2|17|TRBJ2-2|TRBV30|-
CAWSGLAGVANTGELFF
TGTGCCTGGAGTGGTCTAGCGGGGGTCGCGAACACCGGGGAGCTGTTTTTT
>TRBD2|16|TRBJ2-3|TRBV6-5|-
CASSYSGREGTDTQYF
TGTGCCAGCAGTTACTCAGGGCGGGAGGGCACAGATACGCAGTATTTT
>TRBD2|15|TRBJ2-1|TRBV30|-
CAWRTGTSFRYEQFF
TGTGCCTGGCGAACCGGGACTAGCTTTAGGTATGAGCAGTTCTTC
>TRBD1|18|TRBJ1-5|TRBV19|-
CASSISGTGAFSNQPQHF
TGTGCCAGTAGTATATCCGGGACAGGGGCTTTTAGCAATCAGCCCCAGCATTTT
>-|15|TRBJ2-3|TRBV5-5|-
CASSLVGKSTDTQYF
TGTGCCAGCAGCTTGGTGGGCAAAAGCACAGATACGCAGTATTTT
>TRBD1|12|TRBJ2-7|TRBV19|-
CASSPGQGEQYF
TGTGCCAGTAGCCCGGGACAGGGGGAGCAGTACTTC
>TRBD2|15|TRBJ2-7|TRBV6-5|few
CASSYSSGGVYEQYF
TGTGCCAGCAGTTACTCTTCCGGGGGGGTTTACGAGCAGTACTTC
>TRBD1|15|TRBJ1-4|TRBV4-1|-
CASSLRTGELEKLFF
TGCGCCAGCAGCCTCCGGACAGGGGAATTGGAAAAACTGTTTTTT